A single sample is the source of the 30 T cell receptor beta chains below, sequenced in a study of lymphopenia after photon versus proton radiotherapy. TCRdb keeps only in-frame clones here, not all; method: immunoSEQ multiplex PCR. The data hold over 55,000 clones, with more than 75% observed a single time. Sequenced material: peripheral blood, taken from a patient treated with proton-based radiotherapy. These receptors all come from a man of 80 years or more with esophageal cancer.

V and J are TRBV10-3 and TRBJ2-1; 8 bases align to TRBD2. CDR1 ENHRY and CDR2 SYGVKD come from the germline V gene. The J segment lost 15 bases and the V segment lost 2 bases, leaving 24 bases of the junction unmatched. The CDR3 is 18 residues long. CDR3 region: CAISEPPLSPGGPIETFF. CDR3 bases: TGTGCCATCAGTGAGCCACCCCTAAGCCCGGGGGGGCCTATTGAAACGTTCTTC.

The chain combines TRBV14 with TRBJ1-5; D remains unclear. CDR3 length: 13 amino acids. The germline CDR1 and CDR2 sequences are SGHDN and FVKESK. V was shortened by 0 bases and J by 5 bases, with 5 bases between the two germline ends. The CDR3, as DNA: TGTGCCAGCAGCCAAGATTGGGATCAGCCCCAGCATTTT. It is translated as CASSQDWDQPQHF.

This clone was seen only once. This chain links TRBV5-6 with TRBJ1-1; D possibly corresponds to TRBD1 (5 bases). Germline loops: CDR1 SGHDT, CDR2 YYEEEE. The CDR3 length is 16 residues. Trimming left V 4 bases short and J 0 bases short, with 16 bases between. Here the CDR3 DNA reads TGTGCCAGCAGCAACCTTAGAACGGACATGAACACTGAAGCTTTCTTT. This gives the protein CASSNLRTDMNTEAFF.

The chain carries TRBV14 and TRBJ2-3; TRBD2 agrees at 8 bases. V dropped 0 bases and J dropped 3; count of bases not matched to a gene: 11. The CDR3 has 18 amino acids. The germline CDR1 and CDR2 sequences are SGHDN and FVKESK. The CDR3 DNA reads TGTGCCAGCAGCCAAGATTGGTTCCTAGCGGGTACTACAGATACGCAGTATTTT. Translation gives CASSQDWFLAGTTDTQYF.

The gene calls are TRBV7-9 and TRBJ2-5; D possibly corresponds to TRBD2 (5 bases). Germline loops: CDR1 SEHNR, CDR2 FQNEAQ (reference sequence). The CDR3 loop spans 15 amino acids. Trimming took 6 bases from V and 1 from J, leaving 15 bases between them. CDR3 sequence reads: CASRSGKKSQETQYF. The CDR3 region has the DNA TGTGCCAGCAGATCCGGGAAGAAGAGCCAAGAGACCCAGTACTTC. The entire variable domain, with the rest obtained from reference TRBV7-9 and TRBJ2-5, is as follows: DTGVSQNPRHKITKRGQNVTFRCDPISEHNRLYWYRQTLGQGPEFLTYFQNEAQLEKSRLLSDRFSAERPKGSFSTLEIQRTEQGDSAMYLCASRSGKKSQETQYFGPGTRLLVL.

The chain recombines TRBV7-2 with TRBJ2-5; TRBD2 matches at 8 bases. J gave up 4 bases and V 5 bases, and 6 bases lay outside the gene matches. Germline V gene sequence: CDR1 SGHTA, CDR2 FQGNSA. The CDR3 is made up of 14 amino acids. The CDR3 sequence: CASSPGGVRETQYF. CDR3 DNA sequence: TGTGCCAGCAGCCCGGGGGGGGTCCGAGAGACCCAGTACTTC.

The chain recombines TRBV19 with TRBJ1-5, with D tentatively TRBD1 (5 bases). CDR1 and CDR2 (germline): LNHDA, SQIVND (reference sequence). The CDR3 totals 14 residues. V lost 6 bases and J 2 bases, leaving 11 bases between the germline ends. The CDR3 bases are TGTGCCAGTAGGACTCGGGGGGGCAATCAGCCCCAGCATTTT. The encoded protein is CASRTRGGNQPQHF. The entire variable domain, with the rest obtained from reference TRBV19 and TRBJ1-5, is as follows: DGGITQSPKYLFRKEGQNVTLSCEQNLNHDAMYWYRQDPGQGLRLIYYSQIVNDFQKGDIAEGYSVSREKKESFPLTVTSAQKNPTAFYLCASRTRGGNQPQHFGDGTRLSIL.

The table lists this clone with a few counts. The CDR3: CASSMDRQCTF. The CDR3 coding sequence is TGTGCCAGCAGCATGGACAGGCAATGCACCTTC. J is TRBJ1-2 and V is TRBV2; 7 bases match TRBD1. The CDR3 covers 11 residues. The junction had 8 bases not matched to a gene; V was cut back by 6 bases and J by 13 bases. Per the germline V gene, CDR1 is SNHLY and CDR2 is FYNNEI.

This chain links TRBV9 with TRBJ2-2; D possibly corresponds to TRBD2 (5 bases). V lost 0 bases and J lost 5, with 11 bases in between. Germline V gives CDR1 SGDLS, CDR2 YYNGEE. The CDR3 length is 15 residues. The CDR3 DNA reads TGTGCCAGCAGCGTAGGGTCGGGATCGACCGGGGAGCTGTTTTTT. It specifies CASSVGSGSTGELFF.

This chain connects TRBV15 to TRBJ2-7; D may be TRBD2 (5 bases). Germline CDR1 LNHNV, CDR2 YYDKDF (reference sequence). The length of the CDR3 is 14 residues. V was pared by 0 bases and J by 3 bases, with 9 bases between. CDR3 region: CATSRDRTYYEQYF. The CDR3 DNA reads as TGTGCCACCAGCAGAGACCGGACTTACTACGAGCAGTACTTC.

V and J are TRBV29-1 and TRBJ2-1; TRBD2 agrees at 10 bases. Germline CDR1 reads SQVTM; CDR2 reads ANQGSEA. The CDR3 contains 14 residues. The J segment lost 6 bases and the V segment lost 3 bases, leaving 5 bases of the junction unmatched. The chain's CDR3 is CSVESGRALNEQFF. The CDR3 coding sequence is TGCAGCGTTGAGAGCGGGAGGGCCCTCAATGAGCAGTTCTTC.

The chain couples TRBV2 to TRBJ2-7; possibly TRBD1 for D (5 bases). With 5 bases removed from V and 5 bases from J, the gap between germline ends came to 13 bases. CDR3 length: 13 amino acids. In germline, CDR1 is SNHLY, CDR2 FYNNEI. CDR3 sequence: CASSKGPEHEQYF. The DNA of the CDR3 is TGTGCCAGCAGTAAGGGGCCCGAGCACGAGCAGTACTTC.

The chain joins TRBV18 to TRBJ1-5; D remains ambiguous. In germline, CDR1 is KGHSH, CDR2 LQKENI. This CDR3 has 14 amino acids. Trimming removed 4 bases from V and 2 bases from J, with 9 bases in between. CDR3 sequence (DNA): TGTGCCAGCTCACTTACCGGCGGCAATCAGCCCCAGCATTTT. Translation: CASSLTGGNQPQHF.

This clone was observed a few times. The chain links TRBV18 to TRBJ1-1; possibly TRBD1 for D (5 bases). The CDR3 totals 12 residues. Germline V gene sequence: CDR1 KGHSH, CDR2 LQKENI. Trimming removed 9 bases from V and 5 bases from J, with 13 bases in between. The CDR3 region has the DNA TGTGCCAGTCTGCAGGGTGGAACTGAAGCTTTCTTT. As protein: CASLQGGTEAFF.

This clone came up a few times. This chain's CDR3 is CASSYQGAYEQYF. The CDR3 DNA reads TGTGCCAGCAGCTACCAGGGGGCCTACGAGCAGTACTTC. This rearrangement joins TRBV11-2 to TRBJ2-7, with TRBD1 matching 7 bases. V shed 4 bases and J 2 bases; nucleotides not matched to a gene: 2. The germline V gene has CDR1 SGHAT and CDR2 FQNNGV. This CDR3 comprises 13 residues.

This clone is labeled as medium-sized. CDR3 DNA sequence: TGTGCCAGCAGTTTATCCCGACAGGGGGCGGGGGAGACCCAGTACTTC. This gives the protein CASSLSRQGAGETQYF. This rearrangement joins TRBV27 to TRBJ2-5; 10 bases are shared with TRBD1. Trimming took 0 bases from V and 5 from J; bases not matched to a gene: 6. The CDR3 is made up of 16 amino acids. CDR1 and CDR2 from the germline V gene are MNHEY and SMNVEV (reference sequence).

The CDR3 DNA sequence: TGTGCCAGCAGCTTACTGGGGACAGCACATAGTGGGCAGTTCTTC. Its translation: CASSLLGTAHSGQFF. V and J are TRBV7-2 and TRBJ2-1; 7 positions match TRBD1. After removal of 2 bases from V and 12 bases from J, the junction contained 13 bases not matched to a gene. Germline V gives CDR1 SGHTA, CDR2 FQGNSA. The CDR3 sequence is 15 residues long.

This rearrangement joins TRBV12-2 to TRBJ2-1; the listed D gene, TRBD1, was not tested against the DNA. TRBV12-2 is described as a pseudogene. This CDR3 comprises 18 residues. CDR3 residues: CASRLLKPGTGTYNEQFF. The CDR3 DNA is TGTGCAAGTCGCTTACTAAAACCCGGGACAGGGACCTACAATGAGCAGTTCTTC.

The V gene is TRBV6-1, the J gene TRBJ1-2, with D unresolved. CDR1 MNHNS and CDR2 SASEGT come from the germline V gene. With 4 bases removed from V and 8 bases from J, the gap between germline ends came to 14 bases. The CDR3 sequence is 13 residues long. The CDR3 nucleotides read TGTGCCAGCAGTGGAGGGTACTTGGTCGGCTACACCTTC. Protein product: CASSGGYLVGYTF.

V usage is TRBV18 and J usage is TRBJ2-7; D is possibly TRBD2 (5 bases). The V and J ends lost 0 bases and 4 bases respectively, with 10 bases between them. Germline CDR1 is KGHSH and CDR2 is LQKENI. This CDR3 is built from 14 residues. The CDR3 is CASSPPSRTYEQYF. The DNA for the CDR3 is TGTGCCAGCTCACCACCATCGCGGACTTACGAGCAGTACTTC.

The chain employs TRBV5-4 and TRBJ1-2; tentative D call: TRBD1 (5 bases). Trimming stripped 1 base from V and 3 bases from J, with 19 bases between. The germline CDR1 and CDR2 sequences are SGHNT and YYREEE (reference sequence). CDR3 length: 17 residues. The CDR3 sequence: CASSLFQGSLTYYGYTF. The DNA for the CDR3 is TGTGCCAGCAGCTTGTTTCAGGGATCCCTCACGTACTATGGCTACACCTTC.

This sequence joins TRBV7-6 and TRBJ2-7; D is undetermined. The V and J ends lost 5 bases and 2 bases respectively, with 13 bases between them. This CDR3 spans 14 amino acids. Germline V gives CDR1 SGHVS, CDR2 FNYEAQ. The CDR3 region is CASSNPDGTYEQYF. As DNA, the CDR3 is TGTGCCAGCAGCAACCCGGACGGAACCTACGAGCAGTACTTC.

The chain joins TRBV4-1 to TRBJ2-7; D is unresolved. In germline, CDR1 is MGHRA, CDR2 YSYEKL. Trimming took off 0 bases at V and 4 bases at J, with 13 bases between the two ends. This CDR3 contains 15 residues. The CDR3: CASSQDLAPGYEQYF. In nucleotides, the CDR3 is TGCGCCAGCAGCCAAGACTTGGCCCCCGGTTACGAGCAGTACTTC.

This clone appeared a few times. The V call is TRBV27, the J call TRBJ1-6, with D possibly TRBD1 on 6 matching bases. Germline V gene lookup returns CDR1 MNHEY and CDR2 SMNVEV (reference sequence). The CDR3 length is 12 residues. V lost 3 bases and J 13 bases, leaving 10 bases between the germline ends. The CDR3 spells CASSFSTGPLHF. In DNA, the CDR3 is TGTGCCAGCAGTTTTTCGACAGGCCCCCTCCACTTT.

The V call is TRBV7-8, the J call TRBJ1-3; the D is unclear. Deletions cut 5 bases from V and 7 bases from J, with 12 bases between. The CDR3 loop spans 13 amino acids. Germline V gene sequence: CDR1 SGHVS, CDR2 FQNEAQ. In nucleotides, the CDR3 is TGTGCCAGCAGCCCGGGAGAGATGAACACCATATATTTT. It codes for CASSPGEMNTIYF.

The rearrangement uses TRBV7-2 and TRBJ1-1, with 11 positions matching TRBD1. CDR3 length: 15 amino acids. Trimming cost V 4 bases and J 6 bases; bases outside gene matches: 7. Germline loops: CDR1 SGHTA, CDR2 FQGNSA. CDR3 sequence: CASSYQPGQGAEAFF. In DNA, the CDR3 is TGTGCCAGCAGCTACCAACCGGGACAGGGGGCTGAAGCTTTCTTT. The variable domain in full, completed from reference TRBV7-2 and TRBJ1-1, reads GAGVSQSPSNKVTEKGKDVELRCDPISGHTALYWYRQSLGQGLEFLIYFQGNSAPDKSGLPSDRFSAERTGGSVSTLTIQRTQQEDSAVYLCASSYQPGQGAEAFFGQGTRLTVV.

As for this clone: One end of the junction is discordant with germline, which a read error may explain. The rearrangement joins TRBV5-1 to TRBJ1-4; D not resolved. The CDR3 has 13 residues. Germline V lookup: CDR1 SGHRS, CDR2 YFSETQ. The CDR3 protein is CASRLGVQEKLFF. CDR3 DNA sequence: TGCGCCAGCAGGTTGGGCGTGCAGGAAAAACTGTTTTTT. The full variable domain, rest sourced from reference TRBV5-1 and TRBJ1-4, is KAGVTQTPRYLIKTRGQQVTLSCSPISGHRSVSWYQQTPGQGLQFLFEYFSETQRNKGNFPGRFSGRQFSNSRSEMNVSTLELGDSALYLCASRLGVQEKLFFGSGTQLSVL.

The chain couples TRBV7-2 to TRBJ1-5; D may be TRBD1 (5 bases). This CDR3 contains 16 residues. With 1 base removed from V and 3 bases from J, the gap between germline ends came to 13 bases. Germline V lookup: CDR1 SGHTA, CDR2 FQGNSA. The CDR3 spells CASSLVGVTSNQPQHF. Here the CDR3 DNA reads TGTGCCAGCAGCTTAGTGGGGGTGACCTCCAATCAGCCCCAGCATTTT.

The rearrangement links TRBV7-6 to TRBJ2-3, with 12 nucleotides matching TRBD2. The CDR3 consists of 14 residues. J lost 6 bases, V lost 4 bases, and 2 bases had no gene match. Germline V lookup: CDR1 SGHVS, CDR2 FNYEAQ. CDR3 residues: CASSWTSGTDTQYF. CDR3 in DNA: TGTGCCAGCAGCTGGACTAGCGGGACCGATACGCAGTATTTT.

This CDR3 is CASSFSRSGRAIEQYF. CDR3 DNA: TGTGCCAGCAGTTTTTCCCGGAGCGGGAGGGCGATCGAGCAGTACTTC. The chain is built from TRBV27 and TRBJ2-7, with 10 bases aligning to TRBD2. After removal of 3 bases from V and 6 bases from J, the junction contained 11 bases not matched to a gene. This CDR3 spans 16 amino acids. Germline CDR1 is MNHEY and CDR2 is SMNVEV (reference sequence).